This entry features one TCR beta chain sequence. The sample originates from a study of identical twins. TCRdb redid the calling of the 5' RACE reads with MiXCR, one entry per CDR3 protein. The sample includes 450,000 or so distinct CDR3 sequences, 13% to 15% seen only once; the top ten take over 0.5%. These data also formed part of another study, on yellow fever vaccine responses in identical twins.

This clonotype was obtained from a woman between 18 and 29 years old in good health. The specimen was CD4+ T cells sorted from blood.

In DNA, the CDR3 is TGCAGCGTCCCAAAGGGCATGCGCAGCTCCTACAATGAGCAGTTCTTC. This translates into CSVPKGMRSSYNEQFF. The chain links TRBV29-1 to TRBJ2-1; D gene unclear. V lost 6 bases to trimming and J lost 0 bases, with 18 bases between them. The germline gives CDR1 SQVTM, CDR2 ANQGSEA. CDR3 length: 16 residues.